The source of this T cell receptor (beta chain) is a study of blood T cells in healthy people across ages. A second 7 to 11 cycle PCR used barcoded and J-beta primers. One entry per CDR3 protein, called by TCRdb with MiXCR from the 5' RACE reads. The table lists around 1.5 million distinct CDR3 sequences, roughly 30% of them singletons, with about 10% in the top ten. V lost 0 bases and J lost 3; bases outside the gene matches: 3. The CDR3 has 16 amino acids. The germline CDR1 and CDR2 sequences are SGHRS and YFSETQ. The sequence was obtained from a woman younger than 45 in good health. V is TRBV5-1 and J is TRBJ2-3; 11 positions agree with TRBD2. The sample comprised blood. CDR3 coding DNA: TGCGCCAGCAGCTTGGACGCTAGCGGGAGGACAGATACGCAGTATTTT. Amino acids: CASSLDASGRTDTQYF.